The 24 T cell receptor beta chains below come from one sample, sequenced in a study of blood T cell repertoires in COVID-19. Sequencing was performed with immunoSEQ multiplex PCR; in TCRdb, only in-frame clones are kept and a portion is missing. The sample carries about 340,000 clones, 70% to 90% recorded once. Sequenced input: peripheral blood. The receptor source for this set is a woman in her fifties or sixties with COVID-19, enrolled during active disease.

J is TRBJ1-2 and V is TRBV30; 7 bases map to TRBD1. The V segment lost 2 bases and the J segment 3 bases; nucleotides outside the gene matches: 12. Germline V CDR1 and CDR2: GTSNPN, SVGIG (reference sequence). This CDR3 comprises 16 residues. DNA for the CDR3: TGTGCCTGGAGTATACCGGTGACAGGGTTTGACTATGGCTACACCTTC. Encoded protein: CAWSIPVTGFDYGYTF.

V and J are TRBV6-2 or TRBV6-3 and TRBJ1-5; tentatively, D is TRBD1 (5 bases). Trimming removed 5 bases at V and 3 bases at J, with 11 bases between. This CDR3 contains 14 residues. Germline loops: CDR1 MNHEY, CDR2 SVGEGT. The CDR3 DNA sequence: TGTGCCAGCAGTACAGGAGCAGACAATCAGCCCCAGCATTTT. Residues: CASSTGADNQPQHF.

The sample holds a few counts of this clone. The genes are TRBV7-2 and TRBJ2-1; D unclear. V gave up 4 bases and J gave up 10 bases, with 11 bases separating them. CDR3 length: 12 residues. The V gene's germline CDR1 is SGHTA and CDR2 FQGNSA. The CDR3 DNA is TGTGCCAGCAGCTCCGTGACTCTCGAGCAGTTCTTC. Translation: CASSSVTLEQFF.

This clone was recorded only once. The chain carries TRBV6-5 and TRBJ2-1; D unresolved. Germline-derived CDR1 and CDR2 are MNHEY and SVGAGI. This CDR3 contains 12 residues. Trimming removed 7 bases at V and 6 bases at J, with 10 bases between. The CDR3 sequence: CASTSFSNEQFF. CDR3 DNA sequence: TGTGCCAGCACCTCTTTTAGCAATGAGCAGTTCTTC.

This chain joins TRBV9 and TRBJ2-5, with 10 bases fitting TRBD2. Germline lookup yields CDR1 SGDLS and CDR2 YYNGEE. This CDR3 spans 15 amino acids. V shed 4 bases and J 0 bases; nucleotides not matched to a gene: 3. The CDR3 DNA is TGTGCCAGCAGCACTAGCGGGGCCAACCAAGAGACCCAGTACTTC. This codes for CASSTSGANQETQYF. The complete variable domain, with remaining parts taken from reference TRBV9 and TRBJ2-5, reads DSGVTQTPKHLITATGQRVTLRCSPRSGDLSVYWYQQSLDQGLQFLIQYYNGEERAKGNILERFSAQQFPDLHSELNLSSLELGDSALYFCASSTSGANQETQYFGPGTRLLVL.

This clone was seen a handful of times. V usage is TRBV9 and J usage is TRBJ1-2; D is perhaps TRBD1 (5 bases). The germline gives CDR1 SGDLS, CDR2 YYNGEE. The CDR3 spans 16 residues. Trimming took off 2 bases at V and 4 bases at J, with 18 bases between the two ends. The DNA for the CDR3 is TGTGCCAGCAGCGTCCCGGTGGGCGGACACAGCTATGGCTACACCTTC. Protein: CASSVPVGGHSYGYTF.

This clone occurred once. The rearrangement joins TRBV15 to TRBJ1-4; possible D gene TRBD1, 6 bases. Trimming pared 5 bases from V and 8 bases from J, leaving 24 bases between. The CDR3 has 17 residues. CDR1 is LNHNV, CDR2 YYDKDF, per germline (reference sequence). Here the CDR3 DNA reads TGTGCCACCAGCCCCCATCCCCCAACAGGGAACGGAGAAAAACTGTTTTTT. Protein sequence: CATSPHPPTGNGEKLFF.

About this clone: Different DNA sequences within this sample yield the same CDR3. This chain uses TRBV18 with TRBJ1-4; unclear D gene. The CDR3 has 14 amino acids. Trimming took off 0 bases at V and 0 bases at J, with 2 bases between the two ends. Germline CDR1 is KGHSH and CDR2 is LQKENI. The CDR3 sequence is CASSPPSTNEKLFF. The CDR3 DNA is TGTGCCAGCTCACCACCCTCAACTAATGAAAAACTGTTTTTT.

This clone was recorded a few times. V gene TRBV19 combines with J gene TRBJ1-2; 9 bases agree with TRBD1. Germline V gives CDR1 LNHDA, CDR2 SQIVND (reference sequence). V shed 5 bases and J 14 bases; nucleotides not matched to a gene: 15. The CDR3 totals 14 residues. Here the CDR3 reads CASSLSRQTGGETF. CDR3 coding DNA: TGTGCCAGTAGTCTAAGCCGTCAAACAGGGGGCGAGACCTTC. Together with reference TRBV19 and TRBJ1-2, the CDR3 gives the full variable domain: DGGITQSPKYLFRKEGQNVTLSCEQNLNHDAMYWYRQDPGQGLRLIYYSQIVNDFQKGDIAEGYSVSREKKESFPLTVTSAQKNPTAFYLCASSLSRQTGGETFGSGTRLTVV.

This clone turned up a few times. The chain carries TRBV7-8 and TRBJ2-7; D is ambiguous. V dropped 1 base and J dropped 2 bases, with 12 bases sitting between them. This CDR3 has 15 residues. Germline CDR1 SGHVS, CDR2 FQNEAQ. CDR3 protein: CASSLESDLTYEQYF. CDR3 DNA sequence: TGTGCCAGCAGCTTAGAGAGCGACTTAACCTACGAGCAGTACTTC.

The gene calls are TRBV19 and TRBJ2-7; D possibly corresponds to TRBD2 (6 bases). Trimming removed 4 bases from V and 4 bases from J, with 14 bases in between. The germline gives CDR1 LNHDA, CDR2 SQIVND (reference sequence). There are 14 residues in the CDR3. CDR3 DNA sequence: TGTGCCAGTAGTAGGGACTCGGTGCGATACGAGCAGTACTTC. This codes for CASSRDSVRYEQYF.

The rearrangement links TRBV7-2 to TRBJ2-1; D might be TRBD2 (6 bases). Trimming stripped 3 bases from V and 9 bases from J, with 12 bases between. CDR1 is SGHTA and CDR2 is FQGNSA in the germline V gene. The CDR3 runs to 13 residues. CDR3 sequence (DNA): TGTGCCAGCAGCTTTAGCGCGGGGCTTGAGCAGTTCTTC. This gives the protein CASSFSAGLEQFF.

The rearrangement joins TRBV5-1 to TRBJ1-4; D possibly corresponds to TRBD1 (6 bases). V gave up 7 bases and J gave up 6 bases, with 19 bases separating them. CDR1 is SGHRS, CDR2 YFSETQ, per germline. The CDR3 is made up of 15 amino acids. CDR3 sequence reads: CASSQWGQLDEKLFF. For the CDR3, the DNA is TGCGCCAGCTCCCAATGGGGGCAGTTGGATGAAAAACTGTTTTTT.

This sequence joins TRBV7-9 and TRBJ2-1; 13 nucleotides agree with TRBD2. The germline V gene encodes CDR1 SEHNR and CDR2 FQNEAQ (reference sequence). The CDR3 sequence is 15 residues long. Trimming took 3 bases from V and 8 from J; bases not matched to a gene: 4. The CDR3 DNA follows: TGTGCCAGCAGCTTCTCGGGACTAGCGGGGTATGAGCAGTTCTTC. This translates into CASSFSGLAGYEQFF.

This clone was counted only a few times. J is TRBJ1-6 and V is TRBV5-4; 7 nucleotides agree with TRBD1. The length of the CDR3 is 14 residues. The V gene end was trimmed by 4 bases and the J gene end by 7 bases; junction bases not matched to a gene: 5. Germline V gene data show CDR1 as SGHNT and CDR2 as YYREEE (reference sequence). The CDR3 DNA reads as TGTGCCAGCAGCCTGGGACAGATGAATTCACCCCTCCACTTT. Translating it yields CASSLGQMNSPLHF.

The V gene is TRBV7-2, the J gene TRBJ1-5; D gene unclear. The CDR3 is made up of 16 amino acids. CDR1 and CDR2 from the germline V gene are SGHTA and FQGNSA. The germline V and J ends were trimmed by 1 base and 0 bases, with 10 bases remaining between them. The CDR3 sequence: CASSLDTRYSNQPQHF. CDR3 sequence (DNA): TGTGCCAGCAGCTTAGACACACGATATAGCAATCAGCCCCAGCATTTT.

The CDR3 sequence is CASSLTQGREKLFF. DNA for the CDR3: TGTGCCAGCAGCTTGACTCAGGGGAGAGAAAAACTGTTTTTT. The chain joins TRBV5-4 to TRBJ1-4; a possible D gene is TRBD1 (6 bases). Trimming cost V 1 base and J 8 bases, with 12 bases left between them. CDR1 and CDR2 from the germline V gene are SGHNT and YYREEE (reference sequence). This CDR3 has 14 amino acids.

This chain joins TRBV18 and TRBJ2-1, with D tentatively TRBD2 (7 bases). Germline assignment: CDR1 KGHSH and CDR2 LQKENI. The CDR3 runs to 16 residues. V was trimmed by 2 bases and J by 6 bases, leaving 17 bases between them. The CDR3 reads CASSPAAGAGGNEQFF. The CDR3 nucleotides read TGTGCCAGCTCACCAGCCGCGGGGGCCGGCGGCAATGAGCAGTTCTTC.

The rearrangement links TRBV28 to TRBJ2-3; D ambiguous. The CDR3 is 12 amino acids. V lost 5 bases to trimming and J lost 4 bases, with 7 bases between them. Per germline, CDR1 MDHEN and CDR2 SYDVKM. This CDR3 is CASSIVADTQYF. CDR3 sequence (DNA): TGTGCCAGCAGTATCGTCGCAGATACGCAGTATTTT.

The chain employs TRBV12-3 or TRBV12-4 and TRBJ1-5, with 7 bases aligning to TRBD1. With 6 bases clipped from V and 6 bases from J, the junction kept 5 bases outside the gene matches. The CDR3 is 13 amino acids. The CDR3 sequence is CASSGQAGQPQHF. The CDR3 nucleotides are TGTGCCAGCAGCGGACAGGCTGGTCAGCCCCAGCATTTT.

V is TRBV28 and J is TRBJ1-2; perhaps TRBD1 as D (6 bases). The ends were cut back, 5 bases at V and 2 bases at J, with 12 bases in the middle. Germline CDR1 and CDR2: MDHEN and SYDVKM. CDR3 length: 14 residues. The CDR3 coding sequence is TGTGCCAGCAGTACTTTCACAGGGAACTATGGCTACACCTTC. Translated, it gives CASSTFTGNYGYTF.

The chain employs TRBV5-4 and TRBJ1-2; D gene unclear. The CDR3 loop spans 13 amino acids. Trimming left V 0 bases short and J 4 bases short, with 7 bases between. Germline loops: CDR1 SGHNT, CDR2 YYREEE (reference sequence). CDR3 sequence (DNA): TGTGCCAGCAGCTTGGGTTCGGGCTATGGCTACACCTTC. It specifies CASSLGSGYGYTF.

This clone was observed a few times. V gene TRBV4-2 combines with J gene TRBJ2-5, with 9 bases fitting TRBD2. The CDR3 length is 18 residues. V lost 6 bases to trimming and J lost 4 bases; unmatched junction nucleotides: 18. Per germline, CDR1 LGHNA and CDR2 YNFKEQ. CDR3 protein: CASSLPPRGGRSGETQYF. In DNA, the CDR3 is TGTGCCAGCAGTCTACCGCCGCGGGGGGGCCGGTCGGGAGAGACCCAGTACTTC.

V usage is TRBV11-2 and J usage is TRBJ2-7; TRBD1 aligns across 7 bases. The CDR3 contains 15 residues. J was trimmed by 1 base and V by 3 bases; bases with no gene match: 6. CDR1 is SGHAT and CDR2 is FQNNGV in the germline V gene. For the CDR3, the DNA is TGTGCCAGCAGCTTGAACCGGGGACAGTCCTACGAGCAGTACTTC. It is translated as CASSLNRGQSYEQYF.